This entry is about one TCR beta chain. Its target is unknown. The data belong to a study of cytomegalovirus exposure and HLA in healthy donors. Study observations and caveats: TCR beta sequences reportedly predicted most subjects' HLA-A and HLA-B alleles accurately. A later analysis by the authors found several of the most significant clusters apparently linked to common viral pathogens.

Between the trimmed V and J ends, which lost 4 bases and 13 bases, there was a span of 19 bases. This CDR3 has 14 amino acids. Germline CDR1 LGHNA, CDR2 YSLEER. The PCR employed 60 Vbeta primers together with 13 Jbeta primers. Under the authors' procedure: Later reanalysis found 80 million or so unique TCR beta chains, some 10 million of them shared. Method: immunoSEQ multiplex PCR; TCRdb's copy keeps in-frame clones and lacks some. D and trimming come from the DNA, and the V and J calls and clone size come from that table. The sample shows about 130,000 clones, 75% to 85% of them seen only once. This sequence originates from a man between 50 and 59 years old in good health and CMV-seronegative. Sequenced material: PBMCs. The gene calls are TRBV4-3 and TRBJ1-4, with D maybe TRBD1 (5 bases). CDR3 sequence (DNA): TGCGCCAGCAGCCCCGATTGGTTTGGGAGGGGACTGTTTTTT. Amino acid sequence: CASSPDWFGRGLFF.